Listed below are T cell receptor beta chains from one sample, sequenced in a study of blood T cells in healthy people across ages. MiXCR, run by TCRdb on the 5' RACE reads, gives a single entry per CDR3 protein. Here the sample spans about 1,400,000 distinct CDR3 sequences, around 59% being singletons. Material: blood. These receptors were collected from a man between 18 and 35 years old in good health. CDR3s leave out the opening cysteine and the closing phenylalanine or tryptophan. Each record gives: V gene, J gene, D gene, CDR3 protein. The D gene is left open where the match is weak.

V: TRBV12-3/TRBV12-4
J: TRBJ2-7
D: TRBD1
CDR3: ASRTGTGKYEQY

V: TRBV4-1
J: TRBJ2-2
D: TRBD2
CDR3: ASSQGTSGGANTGELF

V: TRBV29-1
J: TRBJ1-1
D: -
CDR3: SVEMGAGTEAF

V: TRBV2
J: TRBJ2-1
D: -
CDR3: ASSEESGYAYNEQF

V: TRBV29-1
J: -
D: -
CDR3: SVETGSAYEQY

V: TRBV4-1
J: TRBJ2-7
D: -
CDR3: ASSRTGANSYEQY

V: TRBV29-1
J: TRBJ2-7
D: -
CDR3: SVAGRTRSYEQY

V: TRBV11-2
J: TRBJ1-4
D: -
CDR3: ASSFGRGAAEKLF

V: TRBV7-8
J: TRBJ2-1
D: TRBD1
CDR3: ASGKVGTGGYNEQF

V: TRBV6-5
J: TRBJ2-3
D: TRBD1
CDR3: ASGKSSGTARY

V: TRBV20-1
J: TRBJ2-7
D: TRBD1
CDR3: SARDPGQPKISSYEQY

V: TRBV12-3/TRBV12-4
J: TRBJ2-2
D: -
CDR3: ASSLELNTGELF

V: TRBV7-9
J: TRBJ2-7
D: -
CDR3: ASSLVNRVRAGEQY

V: TRBV4-3
J: TRBJ1-2
D: -
CDR3: ASSPTGGLRANYGYT

V: TRBV21-1
J: TRBJ2-3
D: -
CDR3: ASSTIQGLSTDTQY

V: TRBV28
J: -
D: TRBD2
CDR3: ASGTGLAELRSYNEQY

V: TRBV29-1
J: TRBJ2-7
D: -
CDR3: SGGGSLGEQY

V: TRBV12-3/TRBV12-4
J: TRBJ1-2
D: TRBD1
CDR3: ASSLPGQVDYGYT

V: TRBV25-1
J: TRBJ2-7
D: -
CDR3: ASRMTGSYEQY

V: TRBV20-1
J: TRBJ2-3
D: TRBD1
CDR3: SATTPRTGRTDTQY

V: TRBV6-1
J: TRBJ2-1
D: TRBD1
CDR3: ASSEGQGGNEQF

V: TRBV7-2
J: TRBJ2-3
D: TRBD2
CDR3: ASSGLAGGATDTQY

V: TRBV12-3/TRBV12-4
J: TRBJ2-7
D: -
CDR3: ASSLHSPYEQY

V: TRBV6-2/TRBV6-3
J: TRBJ2-7
D: TRBD2
CDR3: ASSFRLAGEREQY

V: TRBV6-5
J: TRBJ2-5
D: -
CDR3: ASSLKPQGFEQY

V: TRBV7-9
J: TRBJ2-1
D: -
CDR3: ASSLSPGEWYNEQF

V: TRBV10-3
J: TRBJ2-5
D: TRBD2
CDR3: AISEPSGTEQETQY

V: TRBV7-2
J: TRBJ1-4
D: -
CDR3: ASSIQGRRNEKLF

V: TRBV6-5
J: TRBJ2-3
D: TRBD2
CDR3: ASSYSRPSGRPDTQY

V: TRBV20-1
J: -
D: TRBD2
CDR3: SARGTSGKGEQY

V: TRBV10-3
J: TRBJ2-7
D: TRBD2
CDR3: AISESTSAYEQY

V: TRBV12-3/TRBV12-4
J: TRBJ1-2
D: -
CDR3: ASSFGFGYT

V: TRBV7-6
J: TRBJ1-6
D: TRBD1
CDR3: ASSLQDRAIYNSPLH

V: TRBV20-1
J: TRBJ2-7
D: -
CDR3: SARGQISYEQY

V: TRBV6-5
J: TRBJ2-7
D: TRBD1
CDR3: ASSSSTGTGTYEQY

V: TRBV7-2
J: TRBJ2-4
D: -
CDR3: ASSLGGTKNIQY

V: TRBV5-1
J: TRBJ2-1
D: -
CDR3: ASSLGLDEQF

V: TRBV4-2
J: TRBJ1-1
D: -
CDR3: ASSQGSSGQNTEAF

V: TRBV27
J: TRBJ1-2
D: -
CDR3: ASSLSAQIYGYT

V: TRBV4-1
J: TRBJ2-1
D: TRBD1
CDR3: ASSLLTTGENEQF

V: TRBV4-3
J: TRBJ1-2
D: -
CDR3: ASSQVVGSRGYT

V: TRBV7-2
J: TRBJ2-7
D: -
CDR3: ASSLAGEAYEQY

V: TRBV20-1
J: TRBJ2-4
D: -
CDR3: SVPRDIGDIQY

V: TRBV4-1
J: TRBJ1-2
D: -
CDR3: ASSQVTANYGYT

V: TRBV2
J: TRBJ1-1
D: -
CDR3: ASSGAVSMFDEAF

V: TRBV6-2/TRBV6-3
J: TRBJ1-2
D: -
CDR3: ASNPRQVDYGYT

V: TRBV2
J: TRBJ1-2
D: -
CDR3: ASMRGSYLGYT

V: TRBV6-5
J: TRBJ2-1
D: -
CDR3: ASSYGAASYNEQF

V: TRBV6-1
J: TRBJ2-7
D: -
CDR3: ASSESRHLSYEQY

V: TRBV6-5
J: TRBJ2-7
D: TRBD2
CDR3: ASRTSGGNYEQY

V: TRBV20-1
J: TRBJ2-5
D: -
CDR3: SAREPRASQSYNEQY

V: TRBV29-1
J: TRBJ2-1
D: TRBD1
CDR3: SVDQDRAPLSSYNEQF

V: TRBV12-3/TRBV12-4
J: TRBJ2-2
D: TRBD2
CDR3: ASSPRSSGRALGTGELF

V: TRBV7-2
J: TRBJ2-3
D: TRBD2
CDR3: ASSLNPAGDTQY

V: TRBV5-1
J: TRBJ2-5
D: -
CDR3: ASSVDVRETQY